These T cell receptor beta chains were read from a single sample in a study of cytomegalovirus exposure and HLA in healthy donors. Repertoires were generated with immunoSEQ multiplex PCR, while TCRdb's copy carries only in-frame clones and drops some. This sample contains more than 140,000 clones. Sequences were obtained from PBMCs. The source of these receptors is a woman under 30 in good health and CMV-seronegative. CDR3s include the opening cysteine and the closing phenylalanine or tryptophan. Each record gives: V gene, J gene, CDR3 protein.

>TRBV29-1|TRBJ2-5
CSVGLRTKETQYF
>TRBV30|TRBJ1-5
CAWRGQGGQPQHF
>TRBV6-4|TRBJ2-3
CASSENSGSTDTQYF
>TRBV4-3|TRBJ1-5
CASSQDGRPVRNQPQHF
>TRBV30|TRBJ2-5
CAWRYPGTQYF
>TRBV9|TRBJ1-2
CASSGGTSFNYGYTF
>TRBV6-1|TRBJ1-2
CASSRDRDSYGYTF
>TRBV7-9|TRBJ1-2
CASSPPGGLSLYGYTF
>TRBV30|TRBJ1-6
CAWNMDRANSPLHF
>TRBV27|TRBJ2-3
CASFSGLVSDTQYF
>TRBV4-1|TRBJ1-2
CTSSQAPQPGYGYTF
>TRBV27|TRBJ1-4
CASSLSPKHWEKLFF
>TRBV4-1|TRBJ2-3
CASSHGLGYTDTQYF
>TRBV6-5|TRBJ1-3
CASSYSRRANTIYF
>TRBV27|TRBJ1-1
CASSLSRGGEAFF
>TRBV11-2|-
CASSLARGSSDEQYF
>TRBV13|TRBJ2-4
CASSLPSGGRDIQYF
>TRBV11-3|TRBJ1-3
CASSSGREEGNTIYF
>TRBV7-3|TRBJ2-2
CASSLGGGYTGELFF